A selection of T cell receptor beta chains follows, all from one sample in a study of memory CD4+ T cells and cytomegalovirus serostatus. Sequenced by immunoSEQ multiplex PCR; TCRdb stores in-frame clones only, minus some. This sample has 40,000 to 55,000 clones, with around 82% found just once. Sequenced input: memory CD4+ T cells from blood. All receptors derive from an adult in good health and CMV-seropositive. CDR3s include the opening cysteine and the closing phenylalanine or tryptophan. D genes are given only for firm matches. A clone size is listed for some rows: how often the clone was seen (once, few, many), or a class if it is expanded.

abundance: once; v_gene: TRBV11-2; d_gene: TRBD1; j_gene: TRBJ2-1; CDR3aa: CASSLQGAYNEQFF; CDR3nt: TGTGCCAGCAGCTTACAGGGGGCTTACAATGAGCAGTTCTTC
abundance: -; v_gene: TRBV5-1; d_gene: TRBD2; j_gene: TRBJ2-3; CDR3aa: CASSELAGGTDTQYF; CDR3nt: TGCGCCAGCAGCGAACTAGCGGGGGGCACAGATACGCAGTATTTT
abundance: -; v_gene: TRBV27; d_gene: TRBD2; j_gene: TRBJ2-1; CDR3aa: CASSSGLAGGPSYNEQFF; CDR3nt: TGTGCCAGCAGTTCTGGACTAGCGGGGGGTCCTTCCTACAATGAGCAGTTCTTC
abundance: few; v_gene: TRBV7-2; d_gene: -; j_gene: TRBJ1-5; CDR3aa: CASSPDTSKNRPQHF; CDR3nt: TGTGCCAGCAGTCCAGACACCTCAAAAAATCGGCCCCAGCATTTT
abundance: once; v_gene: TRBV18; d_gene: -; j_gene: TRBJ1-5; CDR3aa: CASSPTQGNQPQHF; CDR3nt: TGTGCCAGCTCACCAACACAGGGCAATCAGCCCCAGCATTTT
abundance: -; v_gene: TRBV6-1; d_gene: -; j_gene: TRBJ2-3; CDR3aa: CASSEGQGRGTDTQYF; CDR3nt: TGTGCCAGCAGTGAAGGACAGGGGAGGGGCACAGATACGCAGTATTTT
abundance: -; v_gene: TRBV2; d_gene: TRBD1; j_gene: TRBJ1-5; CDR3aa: CASGLQGYQPQHF; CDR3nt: TGTGCCAGCGGGCTACAGGGGTATCAGCCCCAGCATTTT
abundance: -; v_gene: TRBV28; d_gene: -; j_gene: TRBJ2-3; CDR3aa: CASSSEGRDTQYF; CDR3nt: TGTGCCAGCAGTTCGGAGGGGCGGGATACGCAGTATTTT
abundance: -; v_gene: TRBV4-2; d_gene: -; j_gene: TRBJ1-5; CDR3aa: CASSQDGTAHQPQHF; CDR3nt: TGTGCCAGCAGCCAAGACGGAACAGCTCATCAGCCCCAGCATTTT
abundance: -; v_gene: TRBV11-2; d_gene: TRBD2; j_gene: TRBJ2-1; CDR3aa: CASSLVPSGSNEQFF; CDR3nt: TGTGCCAGCAGCTTAGTGCCTAGCGGAAGCAATGAGCAGTTCTTC